Sequencing of this T cell receptor beta chain was carried out in a study of blood T cell repertoires in COVID-19. As for the study in general: Researchers got acute and convalescent COVID-19 samples from the United States, Italy and Spain. T cells, B-cell-depleted T cells, or PBMCs provided the cDNA or gDNA that served as material.

Seattle patients were enrolled during active infection and followed longitudinally. Germline V lookup: CDR1 LNHDA, CDR2 SQIVND (reference sequence). CDR3 size: 16 residues. V shed 5 bases and J 1 base; nucleotides not matched to a gene: 8. In the original processing: Estimates of nucleated cell counts were drawn from the amplification of reference gene primers. The table came from immunoSEQ multiplex PCR; TCRdb's copy has only in-frame clones and leaves some out. V and J calls plus clone size are reproduced from that table; the DNA served to infer D and trimming. The sample lists around 190,000 clones; roughly 79% were seen once.

Sequencing used peripheral blood. This receptor was identified in a woman in her thirties or forties with COVID-19, enrolled during active disease. The chain is built from TRBV19 and TRBJ2-1, with 7 positions matching TRBD2. CDR3 coding DNA: TGTGCCAGTAGTTCGACCGGACTAGATTCCTACAATGAGCAGTTCTTC. It yields the protein CASSSTGLDSYNEQFF.